The 25 T cell receptor beta chains in this list originate from one sample, sequenced in a study of molecular identifiers for immune sequencing clone quantification. One entry per CDR3 protein results from TCRdb running MiXCR on the PCR reads. The sample lists hundreds of thousands of distinct CDR3 sequences, 24% occurring once. The specimen sequenced was naive CD8+ T cells from blood, with Jurkat cell RNA spiked in. Subset of the sample: FACS-sorted CD8+CD4-CCR7+CD45RA+ naive T cells. These receptors were collected from a human donor in good health. Some libraries in this study had Jurkat cell RNA spiked in.

This clonotype was found many times. The rearrangement joins TRBV30 to TRBJ1-1, with TRBD1 matching 9 bases. The CDR3 length is 13 residues. V lost 5 bases to trimming and J lost 0 bases; unmatched junction nucleotides: 1. Germline loops: CDR1 GTSNPN, CDR2 SVGIG (reference sequence). CDR3 sequence (DNA): TGTGCCTGGGGGACAGGGTTGAACACTGAAGCTTTCTTT. Amino acid sequence: CAWGTGLNTEAFF.

A remark on this clonotype: One end of the junction does not line up with germline, which may come from a read error. The chain couples TRBV12-3 or TRBV12-4 to TRBJ2-7, with 8 bases fitting TRBD1. This CDR3 contains 14 residues. This CDR3 is CASSNTGLTGERYF. CDR3 sequence (DNA): TGTGCCAGCAGTAACACCGGTTTGACAGGGGAGCGGTACTTC.

About this clonotype itself: A much more abundant neighbour one base away suggests this may be a read error. The chain combines TRBV4-1 with TRBJ2-7, with unresolved D. This CDR3 region has 16 residues. Germline CDR1 is MGHRA and CDR2 is YSYEKL. Here the CDR3 reads CASIQVMTDGYYEQYF. Written as DNA, the CDR3 is TGCGCCAGCATCCAAGTTATGACGGACGGGTACTACGAGCAGTACTTC.

The sample holds a few counts of this clonotype. This chain uses TRBV11-2 with TRBJ1-6; 8 bases match TRBD1. The CDR3 contains 14 residues. V trimming: 4 bases; J trimming: 9 bases; junction bases outside the gene matches: 5. CDR1 is SGHAT and CDR2 is FQNNGV in the germline V gene. The CDR3 protein is CASSSGTGLSPLHF. In nucleotides, the CDR3 is TGTGCCAGCAGCTCCGGGACAGGCCTTTCACCCCTCCACTTT.

In its sample, this clonotype was seen many times. The chain joins TRBV7-2 to TRBJ2-3, with TRBD1 matching 7 bases. The J segment lost 6 bases and the V segment lost 5 bases, leaving 8 bases of the junction unmatched. CDR1 is SGHTA, CDR2 FQGNSA, per germline. CDR3 length: 14 residues. Here the CDR3 DNA reads TGTGCCAGCAGCCACGACAGGGCCCTTGATACGCAGTATTTT. Protein sequence: CASSHDRALDTQYF.

This clonotype was recorded a few times. V and J are TRBV4-1 and TRBJ2-3, with 7 nucleotides matching TRBD2. Germline V gene sequence: CDR1 MGHRA, CDR2 YSYEKL. V trimming: 1 base; J trimming: 5 bases; junction bases outside the gene matches: 9. The CDR3 has 16 residues. The DNA for the CDR3 is TGCGCCAGCAGCCAAGTTTCAAGCGGGGTTTTAGATACGCAGTATTTT. Protein sequence: CASSQVSSGVLDTQYF.

CDR3 region: CASSLAAGQHTEAFF. The CDR3 coding sequence is TGTGCCAGCAGCTTGGCGGCGGGACAACACACTGAAGCTTTCTTT. The V call is TRBV5-6, the J call TRBJ1-1, with a weak D call TRBD1 (6 bases). V dropped 0 bases and J dropped 3 bases, with 12 bases sitting between them. CDR1 and CDR2 (germline): SGHDT, YYEEEE. The CDR3 consists of 15 residues.

The rearrangement uses TRBV7-9 and TRBJ2-7; the D is unclear. V was cut by 1 base and J by 5 bases, with 6 bases left in between. From germline, CDR1 is SEHNR and CDR2 FQNEAQ (reference sequence). The CDR3 runs 12 residues. The CDR3 loop reads CASSLVLHEQYF. The CDR3, as DNA: TGTGCCAGCAGCTTAGTTCTCCACGAGCAGTACTTC.

The sample holds many counts of this clonotype. This chain joins TRBV28 and TRBJ1-5, with 7 nucleotides matching TRBD1. J was trimmed by 4 bases and V by 3 bases; bases with no gene match: 15. The CDR3 is made up of 18 amino acids. Germline assignment: CDR1 MDHEN and CDR2 SYDVKM. As DNA, the CDR3 is TGTGCCAGCAGTTTCTCTCCGGGACAGCGATTCCCAAATCAGCCCCAGCATTTT. Its translation: CASSFSPGQRFPNQPQHF.

Notes on this clonotype: A much larger clone is a single base away; this may be a read error. This chain uses TRBV25-1 with TRBJ2-1, with a tentative D call TRBD2 (6 bases). Germline assignment: CDR1 MGHDK and CDR2 SYGVNS. Trimming left V 7 bases short and J 6 bases short, with 19 bases between. The CDR3 has 15 residues. CDR3 in DNA: TGTGCCAGCACCGCCCCGCGGGGTCGCTGCAATGAGCAGTTCTTC. Its translation is CASTAPRGRCNEQFF. The full variable domain, in which reference TRBV25-1 and TRBJ2-1 provide the parts outside the CDR3, is EADIYQTPRYLVIGTGKKITLECSQTMGHDKMYWYQQDPGMELHLIHYSYGVNSTEKGDLSSESTVSRIRTEHFPLTLESARPSHTSQYLCASTAPRGRCNEQFFGPGTRLTVL.

This clonotype was counted only a few times. This chain connects TRBV6-2 or TRBV6-3 to TRBJ2-3; 8 nucleotides align to TRBD1. The V gene end was trimmed by 2 bases and the J gene end by 2 bases; junction bases not matched to a gene: 12. This CDR3 comprises 18 residues. Germline V gene sequence: CDR1 MNHEY, CDR2 SVGEGT. The CDR3 nucleotides are TGTGCCAGCAGTTACCCCATACAGGGGGTATTTGTCACAGATACGCAGTATTTT. Protein product: CASSYPIQGVFVTDTQYF.

This clonotype was recorded many times. The chain is built from TRBV4-1 and TRBJ2-1, with a tentative D call TRBD2 (6 bases). Trimming took 0 bases from V and 4 from J, leaving 13 bases between them. The CDR3 extends over 16 amino acids. Germline loops: CDR1 MGHRA, CDR2 YSYEKL. Here the CDR3 DNA reads TGCGCCAGCAGCCAAGATGGCGGGGCTATGTACAATGAGCAGTTCTTC. Residues: CASSQDGGAMYNEQFF.

This clonotype occurred many times. The chain combines TRBV7-9 with TRBJ1-1; 10 bases match TRBD1. Germline-derived CDR1 and CDR2 are SEHNR and FQNEAQ (reference sequence). V gave up 5 bases and J gave up 7 bases; unmatched junction bases: 7. This CDR3 spans 14 amino acids. CDR3 in DNA: TGTGCCAGCAGCCCAGACAGGGGGCTGGGTGAAGCTTTCTTT. Translated: CASSPDRGLGEAFF. Variable domain in full (rest from reference TRBV7-9 and TRBJ1-1): DTGVSQNPRHKITKRGQNVTFRCDPISEHNRLYWYRQTLGQGPEFLTYFQNEAQLEKSRLLSDRFSAERPKGSFSTLEIQRTEQGDSAMYLCASSPDRGLGEAFFGQGTRLTVV.

Concerning this clonotype: This may be a read error, as it is one base from a much larger clone. The chain's CDR3 is CASSQEGQPHYGCTF. CDR3 DNA sequence: TGCGCCAGCAGCCAAGAAGGTCAGCCCCACTATGGCTGCACCTTC. The genes are TRBV4-1 and TRBJ1-2; D uncertain. This CDR3 is built from 15 residues. The V gene's germline CDR1 is MGHRA and CDR2 YSYEKL.

V is TRBV6-2 or TRBV6-3 and J is TRBJ1-1; no reliable D call. Trimming left V 8 bases short and J 3 bases short, with 13 bases between. Germline CDR1 reads MNHEY; CDR2 reads SVGEGT. The length of the CDR3 is 13 residues. CDR3 loop: CASLEAWDTEAFF. For the CDR3, the DNA is TGTGCCAGCTTAGAGGCGTGGGACACTGAAGCTTTCTTT.

This clonotype was counted many times. The chain is built from TRBV2 and TRBJ2-3; 7 nucleotides align to TRBD2. Germline-derived CDR1 and CDR2 are SNHLY and FYNNEI. The CDR3 has 16 amino acids. With V trimmed by 4 bases and J by 3 bases, 10 bases remained unmatched. DNA for the CDR3: TGTGCCAGCAGTGTCGTCTTTCGGGGGGTGACAGATACGCAGTATTTT. Its translation: CASSVVFRGVTDTQYF.

About this clonotype itself: A much larger clonotype is one base distant, so this may be a read error. CDR3 protein: CASSLGTGGTDTRYF. CDR3 nucleotide sequence: TGTGCCAGCAGTTTAGGGACAGGGGGCACAGATACGCGGTATTTT. This rearrangement joins TRBV12-3 or TRBV12-4 to TRBJ2-3; TRBD1 matches at 11 bases. This CDR3 has 15 residues.

The chain combines TRBV27 with TRBJ2-3; D is uncertain. This CDR3 is 15 amino acids long. V shed 2 bases and J shed 1 base, with 10 bases lying between them. Germline V gene data show CDR1 as MNHEY and CDR2 as SMNVEV (reference sequence). CDR3 region: CASSLPSGGTDTQYF. DNA for the CDR3: TGTGCCAGCAGTTTACCATCGGGCGGCACAGATACGCAGTATTTT.

The chain couples TRBV7-9 to TRBJ2-5, with a tentative D call TRBD2 (5 bases). V shed 4 bases and J shed 3 bases, with 12 bases lying between them. Germline loops: CDR1 SEHNR, CDR2 FQNEAQ (reference sequence). The length of the CDR3 is 14 residues. The CDR3 DNA is TGTGCCAGCAGCTCGCGGCAGAGGGAAGAGACCCAGTACTTC. It yields the protein CASSSRQREETQYF.

Ten or more counts support this clonotype. The genes are TRBV6-2 or TRBV6-3 and TRBJ2-7, with D hard to call. Between the trimmed V and J ends, which lost 2 bases and 5 bases, there was a span of 4 bases. The CDR3 consists of 11 residues. CDR1 is MNHEY, CDR2 SVGEGT, per germline. The CDR3 protein is CASSYIHEQYF. The DNA of the CDR3 is TGTGCCAGCAGTTACATCCACGAGCAGTACTTC.

Many counts were recorded for this clonotype. The chain carries TRBV29-1 and TRBJ2-5, with TRBD1 as a possible D gene (6 bases). With 0 bases removed from V and 2 bases from J, the gap between germline ends came to 13 bases. The CDR3 length is 15 residues. Germline V gene data show CDR1 as SQVTM and CDR2 as ANQGSEA. CDR3 nucleotide sequence: TGCAGCGTTGAAGAAATGGGGGCAGGACAAGAGACCCAGTACTTC. Protein: CSVEEMGAGQETQYF.

This chain links TRBV7-9 with TRBJ2-3, with TRBD1 identical over 8 bases. CDR1 SEHNR and CDR2 FQNEAQ come from the germline V gene (reference sequence). The length of the CDR3 is 16 residues. Germline trimming cut 5 bases from V and 1 base from J; bases unmatched to any gene: 8. CDR3 sequence reads: CASSDRGRYRTDTQYF. CDR3 DNA sequence: TGTGCCAGCAGCGACAGGGGCCGCTACCGCACAGATACGCAGTATTTT.

The sample holds many counts of this clonotype. The chain carries TRBV12-3 or TRBV12-4 and TRBJ2-7, with D possibly being TRBD2 (5 bases). This CDR3 spans 15 amino acids. The V gene lost 1 base and the J gene lost 3 bases, with 13 bases spanning the gap. CDR3 in DNA: TGTGCCAGCAGTTTAGAGGCGGGCCTAAACTACGAGCAGTACTTC. It encodes CASSLEAGLNYEQYF.

This clonotype was detected a few times. J is TRBJ2-3 and V is TRBV7-6; a weak D match, TRBD2 (6 bases). In germline, CDR1 is SGHVS, CDR2 FNYEAQ. Deletions cut 1 base from V and 2 bases from J, with 13 bases between. This CDR3 comprises 16 residues. The DNA of the CDR3 is TGTGCCAGCAGCTTAGGGGGGGTCGGCCTCACAGATACGCAGTATTTT. It specifies CASSLGGVGLTDTQYF.

This clonotype has only a few counts. The rearrangement uses TRBV19 and TRBJ1-6; D gene unclear. The CDR3 has 13 residues. Germline-derived CDR1 and CDR2 are LNHDA and SQIVND (reference sequence). V shed 3 bases and J shed 10 bases, with 10 bases lying between them. The CDR3 nucleotides read TGTGCCAGTAGTATGGGCGGGAACTCACCCCTCCACTTT. Amino acids: CASSMGGNSPLHF.